This TCR beta chain was identified during a study of Graves' ophthalmopathy and Graves' hyperthyroidism. Unmatched junction bases numbered 4, after V lost 5 bases and J lost 2 bases. Germline V gene sequence: CDR1 SGHVS, CDR2 FNYEAQ. The CDR3 length is 15 residues. As the template, RNA transcripts were used to amplify TCR beta CDR3 regions. The authors performed first-round RT-PCR with HTBI primers and then a second-round multiplex PCR. TCRdb passed the multiplex PCR reads through MiXCR, listing each CDR3 protein once. The sample has 200,000 to 300,000 distinct CDR3 sequences; around 42% are singletons.

What was sequenced was peripheral blood. This chain links TRBV7-6 with TRBJ2-5, with 11 bases lining up with TRBD1. This TCR was sampled from an adult man with Graves' ophthalmopathy. CDR3 protein: CASSRGQGVQETQYF. CDR3 nucleotide sequence: TGTGCCAGCAGCAGGGGACAGGGGGTACAAGAGACCCAGTACTTC.